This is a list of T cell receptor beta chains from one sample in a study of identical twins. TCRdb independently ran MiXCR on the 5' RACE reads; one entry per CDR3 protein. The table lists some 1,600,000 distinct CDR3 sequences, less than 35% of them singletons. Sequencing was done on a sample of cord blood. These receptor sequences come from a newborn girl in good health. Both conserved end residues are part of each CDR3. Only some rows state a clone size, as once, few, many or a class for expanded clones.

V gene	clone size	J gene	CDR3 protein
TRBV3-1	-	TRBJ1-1	CASSQGGQGAFF
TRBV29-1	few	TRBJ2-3	CSAGQGGTDTQYF
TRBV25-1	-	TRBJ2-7	CASSESIRGGSYEQYF
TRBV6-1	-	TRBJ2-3	CASSERAGGRTDTQYF
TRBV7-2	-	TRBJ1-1	CASRGGGSTEAFF
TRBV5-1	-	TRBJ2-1	CASSVWTSGGDSYNEQFF
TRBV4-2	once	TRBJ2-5	CASSQGLEEAQYF
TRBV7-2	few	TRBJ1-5	CASSSRTGTNQPQHF
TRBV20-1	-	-	CSARDRLAPYNEQYF
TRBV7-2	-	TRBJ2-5	CASTPGLDQETQYF
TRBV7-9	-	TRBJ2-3	CASSLLAGGVGTDTQYF
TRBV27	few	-	CASSLGERGYEQYF
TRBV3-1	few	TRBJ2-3	CASSYGTSGTNTQYF
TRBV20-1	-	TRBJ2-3	CSARDSYIRTDTQYF